What follows describes a single T cell receptor (beta chain). V was shortened by 8 bases and J by 3 bases, with 8 bases between the two germline ends. The CDR3 covers 11 residues. Germline V gives CDR1 SGHVS, CDR2 FNYEAQ. The data were taken from a study of blood T cell repertoires in COVID-19. Authors' analysis steps: How many nucleated cells were present was estimated from reference gene primer amplification. Produced via immunoSEQ multiplex PCR; TCRdb's table is partial and in-frame only. The DNA was the basis for D and trimming; V, J and clone size are from that table. The sample lists 180,000 or so clones; about 88% were seen once.

The sequence derives from a woman of 80 years or more in a cohort sampled during active or convalescent COVID-19. Input material: peripheral blood. The V and J genes are TRBV7-6 and TRBJ2-7; no reliable D call. The DNA for the CDR3 is TGTGCCAGCTTTTCCCTCTACGAGCAGTACGTC. Its translation is CASFSLYEQYV.